A single sample gave rise to the 32 T cell receptor beta chains below, sequenced in a study of stem cell transplantation in POMP-related autoinflammatory disease. Regarding the study as a whole: In PRAID patients, the number of distinct TRB V-J gene pairings was restricted. In patients with PRAID, every analyzed T-cell subset tended to show lower diversity and higher clonality.

For these TCRs, the target antigens are not known. The assay was immunoSEQ multiplex PCR, and TCRdb's table has in-frame clones only and misses some. The sample contains around 11,000 clones, approximately 86% of which appear only once. The source was CD8+ T cells from PBMCs, collected before stem cell transplantation. The receptor source for this set is a human donor with POMP-related autoinflammation and immune dysregulation (PRAID).

J is TRBJ2-7 and V is TRBV29-1; no definite D call. This CDR3 comprises 12 residues. The V end lost 6 bases, the J end lost 0 bases, and 9 bases lay between the germline ends. CDR1 and CDR2 from the germline V gene are SQVTM and ANQGSEA. In nucleotides, the CDR3 is TGCAGCGTGAGGCCGGGCTCCTACGAGCAGTACTTC. Translation: CSVRPGSYEQYF.

The rearrangement uses TRBV25-1 and TRBJ2-7; no definite D call. Per germline, CDR1 MGHDK and CDR2 SYGVNS. The CDR3 length is 11 residues. V gave up 4 bases and J gave up 2 bases, with 3 bases separating them. CDR3 sequence (DNA): TGTGCCAGCAGTGTTGCCTACGAGCAGTACTTC. Protein product: CASSVAYEQYF.

V usage is TRBV7-6 and J usage is TRBJ2-2, with TRBD1 as a possible D gene (6 bases). The CDR3 is 17 residues long. Trimming stripped 1 base from V and 3 bases from J, with 15 bases between. The germline V gene encodes CDR1 SGHVS and CDR2 FNYEAQ. The CDR3 DNA follows: TGTGCCAGCAGCTTAGATCTGACCAGGGGCGACACCGGGGAGCTGTTTTTT. Residues: CASSLDLTRGDTGELFF.

This chain uses TRBV10-3 with TRBJ2-6; TRBD2 aligns across 7 bases. Germline values: CDR1 ENHRY, CDR2 SYGVKD. The CDR3 has 22 amino acids. V lost 0 bases and J lost 0; bases outside the gene matches: 17. CDR3 bases: TGTGCCATCAGTGAGTCGGTGGGGATTGGGGTAGCGGGTGACTCTGGGGCCAACGTCCTGACTTTC. Amino acids: CAISESVGIGVAGDSGANVLTF.

J is TRBJ1-1 and V is TRBV6-6; 7 bases map to TRBD1. J was trimmed by 0 bases and V by 7 bases; bases with no gene match: 5. CDR3 size: 14 residues. Germline lookup yields CDR1 MNHNY and CDR2 SVGAGI (reference sequence). CDR3 region: CASNPRGMNTEAFF. CDR3 nucleotide sequence: TGTGCCAGCAATCCCAGGGGGATGAACACTGAAGCTTTCTTT.

The sample holds one count of this clone. This chain uses TRBV4-1 with TRBJ1-4; D is perhaps TRBD1 (6 bases). CDR1 and CDR2 from the germline V gene are MGHRA and YSYEKL. The CDR3 has 16 amino acids. The V and J ends lost 4 bases and 8 bases respectively, with 20 bases between them. The CDR3 nucleotides read TGCGCCAGCAGCCCCGAAAGGGGGGACGGCTACGAAAAACTGTTTTTT. It translates to CASSPERGDGYEKLFF.

The rearrangement uses TRBV5-1 and TRBJ1-5; D is ambiguous. This CDR3 is 13 amino acids long. Trimming left V 4 bases short and J 2 bases short, with 7 bases between. The germline gives CDR1 SGHRS, CDR2 YFSETQ. Here the CDR3 DNA reads TGCGCCAGCAGCCAGCAGGGCAATCAGCCCCAGCATTTT. Translating it yields CASSQQGNQPQHF.

This chain joins TRBV9 and TRBJ1-4, with no clear D. This CDR3 comprises 16 residues. The germline V gene has CDR1 SGDLS and CDR2 YYNGEE. Trimming shortened V by 0 bases and J by 4 bases, and 13 bases separated the two germline ends. This CDR3 is CASSVEAVGSNEKLFF. CDR3 in DNA: TGTGCCAGCAGCGTAGAGGCAGTAGGAAGTAATGAAAAACTGTTTTTT.

CDR3 loop: CASSLTSFDTQYF. In DNA, the CDR3 is TGTGCCAGCAGCTTAACTAGTTTCGATACGCAGTATTTT. The rearrangement joins TRBV7-9 to TRBJ2-3; tentative D call: TRBD2 (5 bases). V was pared by 2 bases and J by 6 bases, with 9 bases between. Germline V lookup: CDR1 SEHNR, CDR2 FQNEAQ (reference sequence). There are 13 residues in the CDR3.

The CDR3 coding sequence is TGCAGCGTTGAGGGCGGGAAGACAGATACGCAGTATTTT. The encoded protein is CSVEGGKTDTQYF. This chain joins TRBV29-1 and TRBJ2-3, with D tentatively TRBD2 (6 bases). CDR3 length: 13 residues. V was cut by 3 bases and J by 3 bases, with 10 bases left in between. The germline CDR1 and CDR2 sequences are SQVTM and ANQGSEA.

The V gene is TRBV21-1, the J gene TRBJ2-5; the table names TRBD1, a call not compared with the DNA. TRBV21-1 is deemed a pseudogene. CDR3 size: 14 residues. Written as DNA, the CDR3 is TGTGCCAGCAGCACGGGGACAGGGTGTGAGACCCAGTACTTC. Its protein is CASSTGTGCETQYF.

This clone was found once. This sequence joins TRBV9 and TRBJ2-2, with 12 bases matching TRBD2. Per the germline V gene, CDR1 is SGDLS and CDR2 is YYNGEE. The junction had 6 bases not matched to a gene; V was cut back by 0 bases and J by 9 bases. The CDR3 has 16 residues. CDR3 DNA sequence: TGTGCCAGCAGCGTAGGACTAGCGGGAGTAGGTCGGGAGCTGTTTTTT. This translates into CASSVGLAGVGRELFF.

V and J are TRBV7-9 and TRBJ2-5, with D maybe TRBD2 (6 bases). V lost 1 base, J lost 7 bases, and 13 bases lay in between. The CDR3 extends over 14 amino acids. Germline V gene data show CDR1 as SEHNR and CDR2 as FQNEAQ (reference sequence). As DNA, the CDR3 is TGTGCCAGCAGCTTAGGGAGGGATAGCGGGACCCAGTACTTC. The encoded protein is CASSLGRDSGTQYF. The full variable domain, its missing parts supplied by reference TRBV7-9 and TRBJ2-5, is DTGVSQNPRHKITKRGQNVTFRCDPISEHNRLYWYRQTLGQGPEFLTYFQNEAQLEKSRLLSDRFSAERPKGSFSTLEIQRTEQGDSAMYLCASSLGRDSGTQYFGPGTRLLVL.

Only one count was recorded for this clone. The J gene is TRBJ1-2, the V gene TRBV29-1, with TRBD1 matching 9 bases. J was trimmed by 0 bases and V by 6 bases; bases with no gene match: 8. Germline V CDR1 and CDR2: SQVTM, ANQGSEA. The CDR3 is 15 amino acids. In DNA form, the CDR3 reads TGCAGCGTCGGGACAGGGACGGGGACTAACTATGGCTACACCTTC. Amino acid sequence: CSVGTGTGTNYGYTF.

This clone has just one count. The rearrangement uses TRBV10-1 and TRBJ1-4; D perhaps matches TRBD1 (6 bases). CDR3 length: 15 amino acids. Deletions cut 7 bases from V and 3 bases from J, with 15 bases between. The germline CDR1 and CDR2 sequences are WNHNN and SYGVQD (reference sequence). CDR3 sequence: CASNRKDSSNEKLFF. The CDR3 bases are TGCGCCAGCAACAGAAAGGACAGCTCTAATGAAAAACTGTTTTTT.

The rearrangement uses TRBV6-5 and TRBJ1-5; D is undetermined. The V gene lost 2 bases and the J gene lost 6 bases, with 8 bases spanning the gap. Per germline, CDR1 MNHEY and CDR2 SVGAGI. There are 13 residues in the CDR3. The CDR3 nucleotides are TGTGCCAGCAGTTACGGAAGTACTCAGCCCCAGCATTTT. This sequence encodes CASSYGSTQPQHF.

This clone was counted between two and nine times. The chain couples TRBV27 to TRBJ1-2; maybe TRBD1 (6 bases). Germline CDR1 reads MNHEY; CDR2 reads SMNVEV (reference sequence). This CDR3 comprises 15 residues. Trimming shortened V by 3 bases and J by 5 bases, and 16 bases separated the two germline ends. The CDR3 loop reads CASSFGTGWIYGYTF. The CDR3 DNA reads as TGTGCCAGCAGTTTTGGAACAGGGTGGATTTATGGCTACACCTTC.

V and J are TRBV19 and TRBJ2-1; a possible D gene is TRBD2 (5 bases). Germline CDR1 and CDR2: LNHDA and SQIVND (reference sequence). There are 12 residues in the CDR3. Trimming left V 5 bases short and J 9 bases short, with 11 bases between. Here the CDR3 DNA reads TGTGCCAGTAGTTTCGAAGCGGCTGAGCAGTTCTTC. It encodes CASSFEAAEQFF.

This clone was picked up one time. The rearrangement links TRBV7-8 to TRBJ1-2, with unresolved D. This CDR3 region has 14 residues. The germline gives CDR1 SGHVS, CDR2 FQNEAQ. The ends were cut back, 5 bases at V and 2 bases at J, with 12 bases in the middle. The DNA of the CDR3 is TGTGCCAGCAGCGGCGACAAAAAGAACTATGGCTACACCTTC. It translates to CASSGDKKNYGYTF.

The chain couples TRBV19 to TRBJ2-1, with D unclear. V lost 5 bases to trimming and J lost 2 bases, with 4 bases between them. This CDR3 has 12 residues. The V gene's germline CDR1 is LNHDA and CDR2 SQIVND (reference sequence). In DNA form, the CDR3 reads TGTGCCAGTAGTTTGGCCTACAATGAGCAGTTCTTC. Protein: CASSLAYNEQFF.

The table lists this clone with a count of one. This rearrangement joins TRBV9 to TRBJ2-3, with 7 bases fitting TRBD2. The junction had 5 bases not matched to a gene; V was cut back by 0 bases and J by 4 bases. Germline V gives CDR1 SGDLS, CDR2 YYNGEE. CDR3 length equals 15 residues. CDR3 region: CASSVAGAGADTQYF. In nucleotides, the CDR3 is TGTGCCAGCAGCGTAGCTGGTGCGGGAGCAGATACGCAGTATTTT.

The chain has TRBV28 and TRBJ2-7; D may be TRBD2 (6 bases). V lost 4 bases and J 3 bases, leaving 10 bases between the germline ends. The CDR3 is 13 amino acids. The germline V gene has CDR1 MDHEN and CDR2 SYDVKM. The CDR3 loop is CASSSLDYYEQYF. The CDR3 coding sequence is TGTGCCAGCAGTTCTCTGGACTACTACGAGCAGTACTTC.

CDR3 sequence reads: CASSPGTGGFSNQPQHF. The CDR3 coding sequence is TGTGCCAGCAGCCCCGGGACAGGGGGGTTTAGCAATCAGCCCCAGCATTTT. V gene TRBV5-5 combines with J gene TRBJ1-5; 11 positions match TRBD1. After removal of 4 bases from V and 0 bases from J, the junction contained 6 bases not matched to a gene. The CDR3 is 17 residues long. In germline, CDR1 is SGHKS, CDR2 YYEKEE (reference sequence).

V and J are TRBV19 and TRBJ1-1, with TRBD1 as a possible D gene (6 bases). CDR3 length equals 13 residues. The V gene's germline CDR1 is LNHDA and CDR2 SQIVND (reference sequence). Trimming shortened V by 6 bases and J by 1 base, and 9 bases separated the two germline ends. The chain's CDR3 is CASRLRGNTEAFF. Written as DNA, the CDR3 is TGTGCCAGTAGACTCAGGGGGAACACTGAAGCTTTCTTT. The full variable domain, in which reference TRBV19 and TRBJ1-1 provide the parts outside the CDR3, is DGGITQSPKYLFRKEGQNVTLSCEQNLNHDAMYWYRQDPGQGLRLIYYSQIVNDFQKGDIAEGYSVSREKKESFPLTVTSAQKNPTAFYLCASRLRGNTEAFFGQGTRLTVV.

The genes are TRBV19 and TRBJ2-2; 8 bases align to TRBD1. Germline trimming cut 5 bases from V and 5 bases from J; bases unmatched to any gene: 10. The CDR3 is 16 residues long. Germline loops: CDR1 LNHDA, CDR2 SQIVND (reference sequence). The CDR3 coding sequence is TGTGCCAGTAGTCCTCCGGACAGGGTTAGGACCGGGGAGCTGTTTTTT. Amino acid sequence: CASSPPDRVRTGELFF.

The V gene is TRBV19, the J gene TRBJ2-1; the match to TRBD1 covers 8 bases. CDR1 LNHDA and CDR2 SQIVND come from the germline V gene (reference sequence). V gave up 5 bases and J gave up 7 bases; unmatched junction bases: 7. There are 14 residues in the CDR3. DNA of the CDR3: TGTGCCAGTAGTCCCAGGACAGGGAGGAATGAGCAGTTCTTC. The encoded protein is CASSPRTGRNEQFF.

This chain links TRBV7-9 with TRBJ1-1; D ambiguous. Germline lookup yields CDR1 SEHNR and CDR2 FQNEAQ (reference sequence). This CDR3 is 12 amino acids long. Trimming shortened V by 1 base and J by 4 bases, and 4 bases separated the two germline ends. The CDR3 coding sequence is TGTGCCAGCAGCTTAGTTTCCACTGAAGCTTTCTTT. It encodes CASSLVSTEAFF.

The chain links TRBV28 to TRBJ1-3, with 8 bases fitting TRBD1. Unmatched junction bases numbered 15, after V lost 5 bases and J lost 0 bases. From germline, CDR1 is MDHEN and CDR2 SYDVKM. The length of the CDR3 is 19 residues. CDR3 in amino acids: CASSLRTGLRLSSGNTIYF. As DNA, the CDR3 is TGTGCCAGCAGTCTCCGGACAGGGTTAAGGCTATCCTCTGGAAACACCATATATTTT. The full variable domain, completed using reference TRBV28 and TRBJ1-3, is DVKVTQSSRYLVKRTGEKVFLECVQDMDHENMFWYRQDPGLGLRLIYFSYDVKMKEKGDIPEGYSVSREKKERFSLILESASTNQTSMYLCASSLRTGLRLSSGNTIYFGEGSWLTVV.

This chain uses TRBV19 with TRBJ1-1; D gene uncertain. Germline loops: CDR1 LNHDA, CDR2 SQIVND (reference sequence). Trimming removed 7 bases from V and 6 bases from J, with 18 bases in between. The CDR3 covers 14 residues. In DNA, the CDR3 is TGTGCCAGTACTCCCCGGGCAGTTCTCCCTGAAGCTTTCTTT. It specifies CASTPRAVLPEAFF.

The chain carries TRBV28 and TRBJ1-5; 10 nucleotides line up with TRBD1. From germline, CDR1 is MDHEN and CDR2 SYDVKM. The CDR3 has 13 amino acids. V trimming: 4 bases; J trimming: 6 bases; junction bases outside the gene matches: 0. The CDR3 nucleotides read TGTGCCAGCAGTTGGACAGGGGGTCAGCCCCAGCATTTT. The encoded protein is CASSWTGGQPQHF.

A word on this clone: Other DNA sequences in this specimen translate into the identical CDR3. This chain uses TRBV5-4 with TRBJ1-1; D not certain. CDR3 length: 12 residues. V was cut by 2 bases and J by 1 base, with 3 bases left in between. CDR1 and CDR2 from the germline V gene are SGHNT and YYREEE (reference sequence). CDR3 amino acids: CASSFGNTEAFF. The CDR3 DNA is TGTGCCAGCAGCTTTGGGAACACTGAAGCTTTCTTT. Based on the CDR3 plus reference TRBV5-4 and TRBJ1-1, the full variable domain is ETGVTQSPTHLIKTRGQQVTLRCSSQSGHNTVSWYQQALGQGPQFIFQYYREEENGRGNFPPRFSGLQFPNYSSELNVNALELDDSALYLCASSFGNTEAFFGQGTRLTVV.

This chain uses TRBV6-5 with TRBJ2-1; D may be TRBD2 (6 bases). V shed 6 bases and J shed 14 bases, with 14 bases lying between them. The CDR3 totals 11 residues. Germline CDR1 reads MNHEY; CDR2 reads SVGAGI. The CDR3 nucleotides are TGTGCCAGCAGATTGAGACTAGTGGAGTTCTTC. Residues: CASRLRLVEFF.